Listed below are T cell receptor beta chains from one sample, sequenced in a study of spatial heterogeneity in lung cancer. TCRdb reanalysed the 5' RACE reads using MiXCR and keeps one entry per CDR3 protein. Among roughly 15,000 distinct CDR3 sequences listed, around 7.5% were seen once. The sequencing used lung tumor tissue, collected at surgery. All receptors derive from a male donor with early-stage non-small cell lung cancer. Each CDR3 is given with its conserved first and last residue. Fields, in order: J gene, clone size, D gene, V gene, CDR3 protein, CDR3 DNA. D genes are given only for firm matches. For some rows the clone size is stated as once, few or many, or as a class when expanded; others skip it.

J gene: TRBJ2-3; clone size: .; D gene: TRBD2; V gene: TRBV10-3; CDR3 protein: CATSSTSGLGSSTDTQYF; CDR3 DNA: TGTGCCACCTCCTCGACTAGCGGGCTTGGTTCTAGCACAGATACGCAGTATTTT
J gene: TRBJ2-4; clone size: few; D gene: .; V gene: TRBV6-6; CDR3 protein: CASSYIRALAKNIQYF; CDR3 DNA: TGTGCCAGCAGTTACATCAGGGCCCTAGCCAAAAACATTCAGTACTTC
J gene: TRBJ2-3; clone size: many; D gene: .; V gene: TRBV6-6; CDR3 protein: CASKVEGWSTDTQYF; CDR3 DNA: TGTGCCAGCAAGGTCGAGGGATGGTCCACAGATACGCAGTATTTT
J gene: TRBJ2-3; clone size: few; D gene: .; V gene: TRBV18; CDR3 protein: CASSRDSSDTQYF; CDR3 DNA: TGTGCCAGCTCAAGGGACTCCTCAGATACGCAGTATTTT
J gene: TRBJ2-5; clone size: .; D gene: .; V gene: TRBV5-4; CDR3 protein: CASSLAGRGQETQYF; CDR3 DNA: TGTGCCAGCAGCTTGGCCGGTCGAGGCCAAGAGACCCAGTACTTC
J gene: TRBJ1-1; clone size: many; D gene: .; V gene: TRBV3-1; CDR3 protein: CASSQDGGTLEAFF; CDR3 DNA: TGTGCCAGCAGCCAAGATGGGGGGACCCTAGAAGCTTTCTTT
J gene: TRBJ1-1; clone size: many; D gene: .; V gene: TRBV7-9; CDR3 protein: CASSLGARLGSEAFF; CDR3 DNA: TGTGCCAGCAGCTTAGGGGCCCGGTTAGGGTCTGAAGCTTTCTTT
J gene: TRBJ2-7; clone size: few; D gene: .; V gene: TRBV27; CDR3 protein: CASSFAPLWGSYEQYF; CDR3 DNA: TGTGCCAGCAGTTTTGCCCCCCTCTGGGGCTCCTACGAGCAGTACTTC
J gene: TRBJ1-2; clone size: medium-sized; D gene: TRBD1; V gene: TRBV7-2; CDR3 protein: CASSTGTGTYGYTF; CDR3 DNA: TGTGCCAGCAGCACCGGGACAGGGACCTATGGCTACACCTTC
J gene: TRBJ1-2; clone size: many; D gene: .; V gene: TRBV2; CDR3 protein: CASRGGSYGYTF; CDR3 DNA: TGTGCCAGCAGGGGGGGTAGCTATGGCTACACCTTC
J gene: TRBJ2-7; clone size: few; D gene: TRBD2; V gene: TRBV19; CDR3 protein: CATRGRKGREGPEQYF; CDR3 DNA: TGTGCCACCCGAGGAAGAAAGGGGCGGGAGGGCCCCGAGCAGTACTTC
J gene: TRBJ1-2; clone size: many; D gene: .; V gene: TRBV7-2; CDR3 protein: CATVDSGSGYTF; CDR3 DNA: TGTGCCACGGTGGACAGCGGTAGTGGCTACACCTTC
J gene: TRBJ2-3; clone size: .; D gene: .; V gene: TRBV5-6; CDR3 protein: CASSEVADTQYF; CDR3 DNA: TGTGCCAGCAGTGAGGTCGCAGATACGCAGTATTTT
J gene: TRBJ2-2; clone size: few; D gene: TRBD2; V gene: TRBV30; CDR3 protein: CAWSLLAGATGELFF; CDR3 DNA: TGTGCCTGGAGTTTACTAGCGGGAGCCACCGGGGAGCTGTTTTTT
J gene: TRBJ1-6; clone size: many; D gene: .; V gene: TRBV7-9; CDR3 protein: CASSLGSGGLALHF; CDR3 DNA: TGTGCCAGCAGCTTGGGGAGTGGCGGGCTGGCCCTCCACTTT
J gene: TRBJ2-3; clone size: many; D gene: .; V gene: TRBV5-4; CDR3 protein: CASSLDRTDTQYF; CDR3 DNA: TGTGCCAGCAGCTTGGATCGCACAGATACGCAGTATTTT
J gene: TRBJ2-3; clone size: .; D gene: .; V gene: TRBV20-1; CDR3 protein: CSARSDTHNTQYF; CDR3 DNA: TGCAGTGCTAGATCCGACACTCACAATACGCAGTATTTT
J gene: TRBJ2-6; clone size: many; D gene: TRBD2; V gene: TRBV14; CDR3 protein: CASSHGPLPLGLAGATGANVLTF; CDR3 DNA: TGTGCCAGCAGCCACGGACCTCTGCCCTTGGGACTAGCGGGAGCTACTGGGGCCAACGTCCTGACTTTC
J gene: TRBJ2-7; clone size: .; D gene: .; V gene: TRBV5-4; CDR3 protein: CASSLVPVWEQYF; CDR3 DNA: TGTGCCAGCAGCTTGGTTCCGGTTTGGGAGCAGTACTTC
J gene: TRBJ1-6; clone size: few; D gene: .; V gene: TRBV20-1; CDR3 protein: CSATPNRWNSPLHF; CDR3 DNA: TGCAGTGCAACTCCTAACAGGTGGAATTCACCCCTCCACTTT
J gene: TRBJ1-2; clone size: medium-sized; D gene: .; V gene: TRBV3-1; CDR3 protein: CASSQGQTYGYTF; CDR3 DNA: TGTGCCAGCAGCCAAGGACAGACCTATGGCTACACCTTC
J gene: TRBJ2-1; clone size: medium-sized; D gene: .; V gene: TRBV20-1; CDR3 protein: CSARVGGSYNEQFF; CDR3 DNA: TGCAGTGCTAGAGTAGGGGGCTCCTACAATGAGCAGTTCTTC
J gene: TRBJ1-2; clone size: many; D gene: TRBD1; V gene: TRBV7-9; CDR3 protein: CASRRQGTNYGYTF; CDR3 DNA: TGTGCCAGCAGACGACAGGGGACCAACTATGGCTACACCTTC
J gene: TRBJ1-5; clone size: medium-sized; D gene: .; V gene: TRBV30; CDR3 protein: CAWSSGVRQPQHF; CDR3 DNA: TGTGCCTGGAGTTCGGGGGTAAGGCAGCCCCAGCATTTT
J gene: TRBJ2-3; clone size: few; D gene: TRBD2; V gene: TRBV9; CDR3 protein: CASSVGTSGGTDTQYF; CDR3 DNA: TGTGCCAGCAGCGTAGGGACTAGCGGGGGCACAGATACGCAGTATTTT
J gene: TRBJ1-1; clone size: many; D gene: TRBD1; V gene: TRBV29-1; CDR3 protein: CSAETGSTEAFF; CDR3 DNA: TGCAGCGCCGAGACAGGGTCCACTGAAGCTTTCTTT
J gene: TRBJ1-3; clone size: .; D gene: TRBD1; V gene: TRBV9; CDR3 protein: CASRGQGVGNTIYF; CDR3 DNA: TGTGCCAGCAGGGGACAGGGGGTTGGAAACACCATATATTTT
J gene: TRBJ1-5; clone size: many; D gene: .; V gene: TRBV30; CDR3 protein: CAWSEDGNQPQHF; CDR3 DNA: TGTGCCTGGAGTGAAGATGGGAATCAGCCCCAGCATTTT
J gene: TRBJ1-5; clone size: few; D gene: .; V gene: TRBV20-1; CDR3 protein: CSARAGQLNQPQHF; CDR3 DNA: TGCAGTGCTAGAGCAGGACAGCTAAATCAGCCCCAGCATTTT
J gene: TRBJ2-2; clone size: few; D gene: .; V gene: TRBV6-5; CDR3 protein: CASSYSRSGGELFF; CDR3 DNA: TGTGCCAGCAGTTACTCGAGGTCGGGCGGGGAGCTGTTTTTT
J gene: TRBJ2-1; clone size: medium-sized; D gene: TRBD2; V gene: TRBV24-1; CDR3 protein: CATGLTSGPREQFF; CDR3 DNA: TGTGCCACCGGTCTGACTAGCGGACCTCGTGAGCAGTTCTTC
J gene: TRBJ2-5; clone size: medium-sized; D gene: .; V gene: TRBV7-2; CDR3 protein: CASSFRRGGETQYF; CDR3 DNA: TGTGCCAGCAGCTTTAGGAGGGGAGGAGAGACCCAGTACTTC
J gene: TRBJ2-1; clone size: .; D gene: TRBD1; V gene: TRBV18; CDR3 protein: CASSSPGQGAGEQFF; CDR3 DNA: TGTGCCAGCTCATCGCCGGGACAGGGGGCAGGTGAGCAGTTCTTC
J gene: TRBJ2-1; clone size: .; D gene: TRBD1; V gene: TRBV5-6; CDR3 protein: CASTKDRGYNEQFF; CDR3 DNA: TGTGCCAGCACCAAGGACAGGGGTTACAATGAGCAGTTCTTC
J gene: TRBJ1-4; clone size: many; D gene: .; V gene: TRBV2; CDR3 protein: CASSGTWAGGEKLFF; CDR3 DNA: TGTGCCAGCAGTGGGACCTGGGCTGGGGGCGAAAAACTGTTTTTT
J gene: TRBJ1-1; clone size: many; D gene: .; V gene: TRBV9; CDR3 protein: CASSPRAQVNTEAFF; CDR3 DNA: TGTGCCAGCAGCCCCCGGGCACAGGTGAACACTGAAGCTTTCTTT
J gene: TRBJ2-2; clone size: few; D gene: TRBD1; V gene: TRBV11-3; CDR3 protein: CASSRFQGAGGELFF; CDR3 DNA: TGTGCCAGCAGCCGATTCCAGGGGGCTGGCGGGGAGCTGTTTTTT
J gene: TRBJ2-5; clone size: many; D gene: .; V gene: TRBV2; CDR3 protein: CASSVGAETQYF; CDR3 DNA: TGTGCCAGCAGTGTGGGGGCAGAGACCCAGTACTTC
J gene: TRBJ2-3; clone size: .; D gene: .; V gene: TRBV6-5; CDR3 protein: CATGTPSEDTQYF; CDR3 DNA: TGTGCCACCGGGACTCCCTCTGAAGATACGCAGTATTTT
J gene: TRBJ1-6; clone size: many; D gene: .; V gene: TRBV20-1; CDR3 protein: CSARQAFYNSPLHF; CDR3 DNA: TGCAGTGCTCGGCAGGCTTTCTATAATTCACCCCTCCACTTT
J gene: TRBJ1-5; clone size: .; D gene: .; V gene: TRBV5-6; CDR3 protein: CASSLGGVNQPQHF; CDR3 DNA: TGTGCCAGCAGCTTGGGTGGGGTCAATCAGCCCCAGCATTTT
J gene: TRBJ1-5; clone size: many; D gene: .; V gene: TRBV6-6; CDR3 protein: CASSYGGAGNQPQHF; CDR3 DNA: TGTGCCAGCAGTTACGGGGGGGCGGGAAATCAGCCCCAGCATTTT
J gene: TRBJ2-3; clone size: few; D gene: TRBD2; V gene: TRBV6-6; CDR3 protein: CASSYSGGSYTDTQYF; CDR3 DNA: TGTGCCAGCAGTTACTCGGGAGGGAGTTACACAGATACGCAGTATTTT
J gene: TRBJ2-2; clone size: many; D gene: .; V gene: TRBV5-1; CDR3 protein: CASSVDPRNTGELFF; CDR3 DNA: TGCGCCAGCAGCGTTGATCCACGGAACACCGGGGAGCTGTTTTTT
J gene: TRBJ2-1; clone size: .; D gene: .; V gene: TRBV2; CDR3 protein: CASSEALRLGTNPYNEQFF; CDR3 DNA: TGTGCCAGCAGTGAAGCGCTTCGTCTTGGGACAAACCCTTACAATGAGCAGTTCTTC
J gene: TRBJ1-3; clone size: many; D gene: .; V gene: TRBV7-2; CDR3 protein: CASSLHWDSSGNTIYF; CDR3 DNA: TGTGCCAGCAGCCTCCACTGGGACTCCTCTGGAAACACCATATATTTT
J gene: TRBJ1-5; clone size: medium-sized; D gene: .; V gene: TRBV12-3/TRBV12-4; CDR3 protein: CASTRVSSNQPQHF; CDR3 DNA: TGTGCCAGCACACGGGTCAGTAGCAATCAGCCCCAGCATTTT
J gene: TRBJ2-3; clone size: few; D gene: .; V gene: TRBV25-1; CDR3 protein: CASSLVSAGPDTQYF; CDR3 DNA: TGTGCCAGCAGTTTGGTTTCGGCAGGCCCAGATACGCAGTATTTT
J gene: TRBJ2-1; clone size: many; D gene: .; V gene: TRBV5-4; CDR3 protein: CASSLVGSSYNEQFF; CDR3 DNA: TGTGCCAGCAGCTTGGTAGGGAGCTCCTACAATGAGCAGTTCTTC
J gene: TRBJ2-3; clone size: few; D gene: .; V gene: TRBV9; CDR3 protein: CASSVTSDTQYF; CDR3 DNA: TGTGCCAGCAGCGTGACATCAGATACGCAGTATTTT
J gene: TRBJ1-1; clone size: few; D gene: .; V gene: TRBV28; CDR3 protein: CASSRFAGREAFF; CDR3 DNA: TGTGCCAGCAGTAGGTTTGCAGGGCGTGAAGCTTTCTTT
J gene: TRBJ2-1; clone size: many; D gene: .; V gene: TRBV3-1; CDR3 protein: CASSPKGIQAGADYNEQFF; CDR3 DNA: TGTGCCAGCAGCCCGAAGGGGATTCAGGCCGGCGCGGACTACAATGAGCAGTTCTTC
J gene: TRBJ2-5; clone size: .; D gene: TRBD2; V gene: TRBV20-1; CDR3 protein: CSAPRLAGEETQYF; CDR3 DNA: TGCAGTGCTCCGAGACTAGCGGGGGAAGAGACCCAGTACTTC
J gene: TRBJ1-1; clone size: many; D gene: TRBD1; V gene: TRBV14; CDR3 protein: CASSRPGQGAGNEAFF; CDR3 DNA: TGTGCCAGCAGCCGCCCGGGACAGGGGGCAGGGAACGAAGCTTTCTTT
J gene: TRBJ2-1; clone size: many; D gene: TRBD2; V gene: TRBV6-2/TRBV6-3; CDR3 protein: CASGQLPGLAGGRTYNEQFF; CDR3 DNA: TGTGCCAGCGGCCAGCTTCCGGGACTAGCGGGGGGGCGGACCTACAATGAGCAGTTCTTC
J gene: TRBJ2-3; clone size: many; D gene: .; V gene: TRBV24-1; CDR3 protein: CATSATDTQYF; CDR3 DNA: TGTGCCACCAGTGCAACAGATACGCAGTATTTT
J gene: TRBJ2-1; clone size: .; D gene: TRBD1; V gene: TRBV9; CDR3 protein: CASSVGQVKYNEQFF; CDR3 DNA: TGTGCCAGCAGCGTGGGACAGGTAAAATACAATGAGCAGTTCTTC